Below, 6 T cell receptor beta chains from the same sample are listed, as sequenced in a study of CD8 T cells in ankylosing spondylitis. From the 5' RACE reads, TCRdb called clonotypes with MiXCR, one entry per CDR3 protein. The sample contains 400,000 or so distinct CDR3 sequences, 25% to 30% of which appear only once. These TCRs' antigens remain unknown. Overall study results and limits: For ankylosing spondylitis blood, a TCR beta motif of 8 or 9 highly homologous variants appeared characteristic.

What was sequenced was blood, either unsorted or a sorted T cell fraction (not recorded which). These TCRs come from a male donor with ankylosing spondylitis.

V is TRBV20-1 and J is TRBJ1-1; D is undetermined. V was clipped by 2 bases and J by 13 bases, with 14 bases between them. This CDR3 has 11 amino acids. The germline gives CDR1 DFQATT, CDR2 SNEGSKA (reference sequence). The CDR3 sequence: CSARSRILNFF. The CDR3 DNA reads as TGCAGTGCTAGATCCAGGATCCTTAATTTCTTT.

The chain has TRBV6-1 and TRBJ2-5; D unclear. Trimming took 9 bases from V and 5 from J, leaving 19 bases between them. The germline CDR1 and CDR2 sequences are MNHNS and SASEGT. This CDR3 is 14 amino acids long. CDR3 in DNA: TGTGCCAGTTCCCAGACGTCGTCATCGGAGACCCAGTACTTC. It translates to CASSQTSSSETQYF.

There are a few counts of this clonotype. Written as DNA, the CDR3 is TGTGCCAGCAGCTCTTGGACTAGCGGCACAGATACGCAGTATTTT. Protein sequence: CASSSWTSGTDTQYF. The V call is TRBV3-1, the J call TRBJ2-3; TRBD2 agrees at 9 bases. The CDR3 is made up of 15 amino acids. The V gene end was trimmed by 5 bases and the J gene end by 1 base; junction bases not matched to a gene: 4. Germline CDR1 and CDR2: LGHDT and YNNKEL (reference sequence).

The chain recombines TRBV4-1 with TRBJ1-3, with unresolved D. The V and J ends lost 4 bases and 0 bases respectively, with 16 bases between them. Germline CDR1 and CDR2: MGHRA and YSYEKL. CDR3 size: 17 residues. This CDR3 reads CASSRGVVSGSGNTIYF. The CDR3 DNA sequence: TGCGCCAGCAGCCGCGGAGTCGTAAGCGGCTCTGGAAACACCATATATTTT.

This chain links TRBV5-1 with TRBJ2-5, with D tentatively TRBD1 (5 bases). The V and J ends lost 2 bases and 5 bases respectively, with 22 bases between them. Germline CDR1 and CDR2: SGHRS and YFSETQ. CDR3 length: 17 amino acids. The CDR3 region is CASSLTGSSPLRETQYF. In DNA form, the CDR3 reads TGCGCCAGCAGCTTAACAGGTAGCTCTCCTCTAAGGGAGACCCAGTACTTC.

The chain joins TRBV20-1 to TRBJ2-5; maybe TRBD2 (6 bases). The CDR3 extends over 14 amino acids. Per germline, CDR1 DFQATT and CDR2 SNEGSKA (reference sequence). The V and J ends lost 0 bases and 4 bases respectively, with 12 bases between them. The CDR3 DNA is TGCAGTGCTAGAGATGTTGGGGGAGGAGAGACCCAGTACTTC. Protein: CSARDVGGGETQYF.